These 8 T cell receptor beta chains were sequenced from one sample in a study of blood T cells in healthy people across ages. Using a J-beta primer mix together with a sample-barcoded 5' primer, a second PCR was run for about 6 to 11 cycles. TCRdb analysed the 5' RACE reads with MiXCR anew, one entry per CDR3 protein. The sample lists 1.5 million to 2 million distinct CDR3 sequences, roughly 30% occurring once. Sequenced sample: blood. Receptors were obtained from a woman in her twenties or thirties in good health.

This chain connects TRBV6-5 to TRBJ1-2; 8 nucleotides line up with TRBD1. Germline assignment: CDR1 MNHEY and CDR2 SVGAGI. V lost 6 bases and J lost 4; bases outside the gene matches: 7. There are 14 residues in the CDR3. DNA for the CDR3: TGTGCCAGCAGGCCGGACAGGGACCGCTATGGCTACACCTTC. Amino acid sequence: CASRPDRDRYGYTF.

This clonotype was recorded at least ten times. This chain connects TRBV7-2 to TRBJ2-1; 9 bases map to TRBD2. V lost 2 bases, J lost 4 bases, and 6 bases stayed unmatched. The CDR3 extends over 16 amino acids. The germline gives CDR1 SGHTA, CDR2 FQGNSA. The CDR3 DNA follows: TGTGCCAGCAGCTTACTAGCGGGGCGACCGTACAATGAGCAGTTCTTC. The encoded protein is CASSLLAGRPYNEQFF. The complete variable domain, with remaining parts taken from reference TRBV7-2 and TRBJ2-1, reads GAGVSQSPSNKVTEKGKDVELRCDPISGHTALYWYRQSLGQGLEFLIYFQGNSAPDKSGLPSDRFSAERTGGSVSTLTIQRTQQEDSAVYLCASSLLAGRPYNEQFFGPGTRLTVL.

This clonotype was observed a handful of times. The rearrangement links TRBV28 to TRBJ2-4; 11 bases agree with TRBD1. CDR3 length: 19 residues. The V and J ends lost 5 bases and 2 bases, in that order; junction bases with no gene match: 14. The germline V gene has CDR1 MDHEN and CDR2 SYDVKM. CDR3 sequence: CASSPWTGGAISTKNIQYF. The CDR3 DNA follows: TGTGCCAGCAGTCCGTGGACAGGGGGCGCGATATCAACCAAAAACATTCAGTACTTC.

This clonotype was recorded at least ten times. The chain combines TRBV29-1 with TRBJ2-1; TRBD2 is a possible D gene (6 bases). The CDR3 consists of 15 residues. V was pared by 4 bases and J by 5 bases, with 18 bases between. Germline V gives CDR1 SQVTM, CDR2 ANQGSEA. The CDR3 DNA is TGCAGCGTTGGGGTGGGACTTCACCGAAACAATGAGCAGTTCTTC. Translation: CSVGVGLHRNNEQFF.

The rearrangement links TRBV28 to TRBJ1-2, with TRBD1 as a possible D gene (5 bases). V lost 2 bases and J lost 6, with 13 bases in between. This CDR3 region has 14 residues. Germline V CDR1 and CDR2: MDHEN, SYDVKM. CDR3 amino acids: CASSLDGHRDGYTF. CDR3 nucleotide sequence: TGTGCCAGCAGTTTAGACGGACACCGCGATGGCTACACCTTC.

The CDR3 region has the DNA TGTGCCAGCAGCGTATCCCTGGTTAGCGAAGACCGCAACACCGGGGAGCTGTTTTTT. Protein sequence: CASSVSLVSEDRNTGELFF. V is TRBV9 and J is TRBJ2-2; D perhaps matches TRBD2 (5 bases). Trimming took off 1 base at V and 2 bases at J, with 21 bases between the two ends. CDR3 length: 19 amino acids. CDR1 and CDR2 from the germline V gene are SGDLS and YYNGEE.

This chain links TRBV11-2 with TRBJ2-7, with 9 bases aligning to TRBD2. This CDR3 has 13 amino acids. The germline gives CDR1 SGHAT, CDR2 FQNNGV. With V trimmed by 6 bases and J by 7 bases, 7 bases remained unmatched. DNA of the CDR3: TGTGCCAGCAGAGCAAGCGCGGGGGGGGAGCAGTACTTC. As protein: CASRASAGGEQYF.

V is TRBV4-2 and J is TRBJ2-5; 14 bases map to TRBD2. This CDR3 is built from 17 residues. The germline V gene has CDR1 LGHNA and CDR2 YNFKEQ. V lost 1 base to trimming and J lost 5 bases; unmatched junction nucleotides: 6. The CDR3 bases are TGTGCCAGCAGCCAAGGGGGACTAGCGGGAGAGCGGGAGACCCAGTACTTC. Its protein is CASSQGGLAGERETQYF.